These T cell receptor beta chains were read from a single sample in a study of cytomegalovirus exposure and HLA in healthy donors. Produced via immunoSEQ multiplex PCR; TCRdb's table is partial and in-frame only. Seen here are 150,000 or so clones, about 68% observed once, and the top ten hold 2% to 2.5%. Sequenced input: PBMCs. These receptor sequences come from a man in his thirties or forties in good health and CMV-seronegative. The conserved cysteine and the conserved F or W are not part of the CDR3 here.

V,J,length,CDR3
TRBV7-2,TRBJ2-7,14,ASSLVTGQPSREQY
TRBV19,TRBJ2-1,15,ASSLRLAGVSYNEQF
TRBV7-2,TRBJ2-2,13,ASSLGTGRTGELF
TRBV15,TRBJ1-3,16,ATSRVFGGAETGNTIY
TRBV4-1,TRBJ1-3,13,ASSQDRNSGNTIY
TRBV11-2,TRBJ1-1,12,ASSLLVALGEAF
TRBV4-2,TRBJ1-2,11,ASSQVGDTGYT
TRBV28,TRBJ1-4,15,ASSLTQLKFSNEKLF
TRBV19,TRBJ2-2,12,ASSIESITGELF
TRBV6-4,TRBJ1-4,8,AKGDEKLF
TRBV19,TRBJ1-2,12,ASSPQGTENGYT
TRBV28,TRBJ2-7,12,ASISGQGANGQY
TRBV7-2,TRBJ2-2,13,ASSTPGQPTGELF
TRBV5-1,TRBJ1-3,11,ASSPGYGNTIY
TRBV5-1,TRBJ2-6,14,ASSTAQGAGANVLT
TRBV5-1,TRBJ2-5,15,ASSPSTGTGMGETQY
TRBV9,TRBJ2-3,15,ASSVEASGGGTDTQY
TRBV28,TRBJ1-1,13,ASSSHLTGNTEAF